The rows below give T cell receptor beta chains drawn from one sample of a study of T cells of healthy individuals. TCRdb re-derived calls from the 5' RACE reads in MiXCR, one entry per CDR3 protein. Of 85,000 to 100,000 distinct CDR3 sequences in the sample, approximately 16% were seen once. The source is a human donor in good health. Each CDR3 is given with its conserved first and last residue. A D gene is named only where the DNA matches it firmly. The listing skips clone size in some rows; elsewhere it reads once, few, many or a size class.

TRBJ2-7,.,12,TRBV2,.,TGTGCCAGCCTAGCGTCGCTCTACGAGCAGTACTTC,CASLASLYEQYF
TRBJ2-1,.,16,TRBV7-3,.,TGTGCCAGCAGCTTATACGGGGCAGGAAACTACAATGAGCAGTTCTTC,CASSLYGAGNYNEQFF
TRBJ1-5,few,13,TRBV24-1,TRBD1,TGTGCCACCAGTGCCGGGACAGGGAAGCCCCAGCATTTT,CATSAGTGKPQHF
TRBJ1-4,few,13,TRBV6-2/TRBV6-3,.,TGTGCCAGCAGTTACGTAGAGTACGAAAAACTGTTTTTT,CASSYVEYEKLFF
TRBJ2-7,many,12,TRBV28,.,TGTGCCAGCAGCCAACAACAGTTCGAGCAGTACTTC,CASSQQQFEQYF
TRBJ2-1,.,15,TRBV4-2,TRBD1,TGTGCCAGCAGCCAAGATCTCGGACAGGTCAATGAGCAGTTCTTC,CASSQDLGQVNEQFF
TRBJ1-2,many,18,TRBV7-9,.,TGTGCCAGCAGCCCGTACCGTTTACAAATGGGAGCTAACTATGGCTACACCTTC,CASSPYRLQMGANYGYTF
TRBJ1-3,.,15,TRBV7-9,TRBD1,TGTGCCAGCAGCTTAGCGGGACAGGGAGGAAACACCATATATTTT,CASSLAGQGGNTIYF
TRBJ1-1,.,13,TRBV20-1,.,TGCAGTGCTAGTCCAGATATGAACACTGAAGCTTTCTTT,CSASPDMNTEAFF
TRBJ1-1,many,12,TRBV29-1,.,TGCAGCGCAAAACAGGGTTTGGCTGAAGCTTTCTTT,CSAKQGLAEAFF
TRBJ2-2,.,16,TRBV6-5,TRBD2,TGTGCCAGCACCTCGGGGCTAGCGGGGGGTACCGGGGAGCTGTTTTTT,CASTSGLAGGTGELFF
TRBJ2-1,few,13,TRBV21-1,.,TGTGCCAGCAGCGGACAGGAAAACAATGAGCAGTTCTTC,CASSGQENNEQFF
TRBJ1-2,many,13,TRBV20-1,.,TGCAGTGCTAGAGGGGGCAGAAGTTGGAGCTACACCTTC,CSARGGRSWSYTF
TRBJ2-2,many,13,TRBV7-8,.,TGTGCCAGCAGCTTAGGGGCCCCCGGGGAGCTGTTTTTT,CASSLGAPGELFF
TRBJ2-1,few,15,TRBV7-9,.,TGTGCCAGCAGCTCCAAGGGGAGCTCCTACAATGAGCAGTTCTTC,CASSSKGSSYNEQFF
TRBJ2-1,many,16,TRBV12-5,TRBD1,TGTGCTAGTGGTTTGGACAGGGGGCAAGGCTACAATGAGCAGTTCTTC,CASGLDRGQGYNEQFF
TRBJ2-5,many,14,TRBV6-2/TRBV6-3,TRBD2,TGTGCCAGCAATCTAGCGGGGGATTTAAAGACCCAGTACTTC,CASNLAGDLKTQYF
TRBJ2-3,.,15,TRBV28,TRBD2,TGTGCCAGCAGGATAGCGGGGGCCAGCACAGATACGCAGTATTTT,CASRIAGASTDTQYF
TRBJ2-3,many,14,TRBV29-1,.,TGCAGCGTTGGTAGACCAGGGGAGAGGAATACGCAGTATTTT,CSVGRPGERNTQYF
TRBJ2-7,.,12,TRBV25-1,.,TGTGCCAGCAGTGACAGGGCCTACGAGCAGTACTTC,CASSDRAYEQYF
TRBJ1-6,few,15,TRBV6-5,.,TGTGCCAGCAGTTACGATCGGGGGGCAAATTCACCCCTCCACTTT,CASSYDRGANSPLHF
TRBJ2-2,few,15,TRBV20-1,.,TGCAGTGCTAGAGCTCCGGGACTCGACACCGGGGAGCTGTTTTTT,CSARAPGLDTGELFF
TRBJ1-1,.,11,TRBV11-1,.,TGTGCCAGCAGCATAAACACTGAAGCTTTCTTT,CASSINTEAFF
TRBJ2-2,few,14,TRBV20-1,TRBD1,TGCAGTGCTTCCAGGGGGCGTCTCACCGGGGAGCTGTTTTTT,CSASRGRLTGELFF
TRBJ2-3,few,14,TRBV5-1,TRBD1,TGCGCCAGCAGCTCGACAGGGCGGACAGATACGCAGTATTTT,CASSSTGRTDTQYF
TRBJ2-3,.,15,TRBV19,.,TGTGCCAGTAGTAGCGGGGGCCCTCGCACAGTTACGCAGTATTTT,CASSSGGPRTVTQYF
TRBJ1-2,many,13,TRBV7-2,.,TGTGCCAGCAGCTCGACGTATGTCTATGGCTACACCTTC,CASSSTYVYGYTF
TRBJ2-5,many,13,TRBV7-8,TRBD1,TGTGCCAGCAGCTTGGGACAGCAAGAGACCCAGTACTTC,CASSLGQQETQYF
TRBJ1-1,.,14,TRBV9,TRBD1,TGTGCCAGCAGCCCAGGGGGCTTAGGGACTGAAGCTTTCTTT,CASSPGGLGTEAFF
TRBJ2-5,many,12,TRBV29-1,.,TGCAGCGTGCCGCGGGGACAAGAGACCCAGTACTTC,CSVPRGQETQYF
TRBJ1-1,many,12,TRBV29-1,.,TGCAGCGTTGGTGGGAAAGGAACTGAAGCTTTCTTT,CSVGGKGTEAFF
TRBJ2-4,few,14,TRBV20-1,TRBD2,TGCAGTGCGAGCTATCTAGCGGGAGAAAACATTCAGTACTTC,CSASYLAGENIQYF
TRBJ1-2,few,14,TRBV20-1,.,TGCAGTGCTTCCCGTTTAGGGGGGAAGGATGGCTACACCTTC,CSASRLGGKDGYTF
TRBJ2-1,.,14,TRBV3-1,TRBD2,TGTGCCAGCAGCCAAGACGCGGGAGCCGGTGAGCAGTTCTTC,CASSQDAGAGEQFF
TRBJ2-7,.,12,TRBV7-9,.,TGTGCCAGCAGTCCCGGACTATACGAGCAGTACTTC,CASSPGLYEQYF
TRBJ2-5,many,15,TRBV5-1,TRBD1,TGCGCCAGCAGCTTGCAAGGACAGGGGGCTGAGACCCAGTACTTC,CASSLQGQGAETQYF
TRBJ2-7,.,13,TRBV6-2/TRBV6-3,TRBD2,TGTGCCAGCACGCGGGACTACGCCTACGAGCAGTACTTC,CASTRDYAYEQYF
TRBJ1-6,.,16,TRBV14,.,TGTGCCAGCAGCCAAATTCAAGGCTCCTATAATTCACCCCTCCACTTT,CASSQIQGSYNSPLHF
TRBJ2-3,.,16,TRBV20-1,TRBD2,TGCAGTGCGGCGGGAGGGCTCCGACAATACACAGATACGCAGTATTTT,CSAAGGLRQYTDTQYF
TRBJ2-2,many,15,TRBV11-2,.,TGTGCCAGCAGCTTAGCGGGGACGAACACCGGGGAGCTGTTTTTT,CASSLAGTNTGELFF
TRBJ1-2,.,15,TRBV7-9,.,TGTGCCAGCAGCTTATCGACCGGTCCGGGGTCTGGCTACACCTTC,CASSLSTGPGSGYTF
TRBJ2-2,few,15,TRBV2,.,TGTGCCAGCAAGCCAGAGCACCTAAACACCGGGGAGCTGTTTTTT,CASKPEHLNTGELFF
TRBJ2-7,many,14,TRBV5-1,TRBD1,TGCGCCAGCAGCTGGCCGACAGGGGGCTACGAGCAGTACTTC,CASSWPTGGYEQYF
TRBJ2-7,.,19,TRBV3-2,.,TGTGCCAGCAGCCAAGAAGGGAGGACTAGCGGGGAAAAGTCCTACGAGCAGTACTTC,CASSQEGRTSGEKSYEQYF